A selection of T cell receptor beta chains follows, all from one sample in a study of Graves' ophthalmopathy and Graves' hyperthyroidism. One entry per CDR3 protein, called by TCRdb with MiXCR from the multiplex PCR reads. The sample yields about 740,000 distinct CDR3 sequences, 40% seen once. Source material: peripheral blood. The receptors come from an adult man with Graves' ophthalmopathy. Both conserved end residues are part of each CDR3. A D gene is named only where the DNA matches it firmly. A clone size is listed for some rows: how often the clone was seen (once, few, many), or a class if it is expanded.

d_call	cdr3_length	v_call	clone_size	j_call	cdr3_nt	cdr3_aa
TRBD1	14	TRBV20-1	few	TRBJ2-7	TGCAGTGCTACGCCCGGGACAGGGACCTACGAGCAGTACTTC	CSATPGTGTYEQYF
NA	14	TRBV25-1	few	TRBJ1-1	TGTGCCAGCACCTTGACGGGGATCGTCACTGAAGCTTTCTTT	CASTLTGIVTEAFF
TRBD1	15	TRBV5-1	NA	TRBJ2-7	TGCGCCAGCAGCTTGGCGGGACAGGGTATGCACGAGCAGTACTTC	CASSLAGQGMHEQYF
TRBD1	14	TRBV12-3/TRBV12-4	few	TRBJ1-2	TGTGCCAGCAGTCTAGCGGAGGGGACAGGGGGCCCCACCTTC	CASSLAEGTGGPTF
TRBD1	15	TRBV12-3/TRBV12-4	NA	TRBJ2-7	TGTGCCAGCAGTCCGCACAGGGGGCGCGGCGACGAGCAGTACTTC	CASSPHRGRGDEQYF
NA	15	TRBV7-9	few	TRBJ1-1	TGCGCCAGCAGCCCAGAAACTACCAGACACACTGAAGCTTTCTTT	CASSPETTRHTEAFF
NA	13	TRBV7-2	many	TRBJ2-5	TGTGCCAGCAGCCCGATCTGGGGTGAGACCCAGTACTTC	CASSPIWGETQYF
NA	14	TRBV7-2	NA	TRBJ1-1	TGTGCCAGCAGCTTATACCCGGGAAACACTGAAGCTTTCTTT	CASSLYPGNTEAFF
TRBD1	17	TRBV19	many	TRBJ1-4	TGTGCCAGTAGGACGACAGGGGGCGAGTTATCGGCTGAAAAACTGTTTTTT	CASRTTGGELSAEKLFF
TRBD1	17	TRBV19	many	TRBJ1-5	TGTGCCAGTACCCTCGGACAGGGTCTTCATAGCAATCAGCCCCAGCATTTT	CASTLGQGLHSNQPQHF
NA	15	TRBV24-1	NA	TRBJ1-3	TGTGCCAGCAGTTTAACAGGAACTTCTGGAAACACCATATATTTT	CASSLTGTSGNTIYF
NA	14	TRBV20-1	few	TRBJ1-2	TGCAGTGCTTCACATCGGGGGCGGTTTGATGGCTACACCTTC	CSASHRGRFDGYTF
NA	16	TRBV7-6	NA	TRBJ2-5	TGTGCCAGCAGCTTAAACGGGGGACAGACACGAGAGACCCAGTACTTC	CASSLNGGQTRETQYF
TRBD1	15	TRBV9	few	TRBJ2-7	TGTGCCAGCAGCGTAGAGGGACAGGGAACCTACGAGCAGTACTTC	CASSVEGQGTYEQYF
NA	15	TRBV25-1	NA	TRBJ1-4	TGTGCCAGCAGTGAAAGGACAACAACTAAAAAAAAACTGTTTTTT	CASSERTTTKKKLFF
TRBD2	17	TRBV19	NA	TRBJ2-3	TGTGCCAGTAGTCCTACCCGCGGGAGGGCCCACAGAGGTACGCAGTATTTT	CASSPTRGRAHRGTQYF
NA	14	TRBV4-3	few	TRBJ2-7	TGCGCCAGCAGCCAAGAAGGGGGTTTTTACGAGCAGTACTTC	CASSQEGGFYEQYF
NA	10	TRBV2	NA	TRBJ1-6	TGTGCCAGCAGTGAAGCGCCCCGCCACTTT	CASSEAPRHF
TRBD1	15	TRBV20-1	NA	TRBJ2-7	TGCAGTGCTAGAGGGGACAGGGCGACGGATTACGAGCAGTACTTC	CSARGDRATDYEQYF
NA	13	TRBV20-1	NA	TRBJ2-5	TGCAGTGTTAGAGAGCCAGACCAAGAGACCCAGTACTTC	CSVREPDQETQYF
TRBD1	18	TRBV2	few	TRBJ1-2	TGTGCCAGCAGTCCACGTCTGGGACAGGGAGGAGGAAACTATGGCTACACCTTC	CASSPRLGQGGGNYGYTF
NA	13	TRBV7-9	few	TRBJ2-5	TGTGCCAGCAGCCAAACATCAGACAGCGCCCAGTACTTC	CASSQTSDSAQYF
TRBD1	19	TRBV24-1	NA	TRBJ1-5	TGTGCCACCAGTGACCCAGGGACAGGGGGCCTCGTGCGGTTGCAGCCCCAGCATTTT	CATSDPGTGGLVRLQPQHF
TRBD1	14	TRBV25-1	NA	TRBJ1-1	TGTGCCAGCAGTTCCCCAGGGGGCTTGACTGAAGCTTTCTTT	CASSSPGGLTEAFF
NA	17	TRBV20-1	NA	TRBJ2-5	TGCAGTGCTCAGGCGCGCTATAAGGACCGCGGCTCAGAGACCCAGTACTTC	CSAQARYKDRGSETQYF
NA	16	TRBV25-1	NA	TRBJ2-3	TGTGCCAGCAGTGGGATTTCGCGGGAATACACAGATACGCAGTATTTT	CASSGISREYTDTQYF
NA	12	TRBV11-2	NA	TRBJ2-2	TGTGTCAGCAGCTTACAGACCGGGGAGCTGTTTTTT	CVSSLQTGELFF
NA	15	TRBV10-3	many	TRBJ1-1	TGTGCCATCAGTGTGGCAGGGAGGGTGAACACTGAAGCTTTCTTT	CAISVAGRVNTEAFF
TRBD1	13	TRBV7-9	many	TRBJ2-7	TGTGCCAGCAGCGCGGACAGGGCCCACGAGCAGTACTTC	CASSADRAHEQYF
TRBD1	15	TRBV24-1	many	TRBJ1-4	TGTGCCACCAGTGATGGACAGGGGAGAGGTGAAAAACTGTTTTTT	CATSDGQGRGEKLFF
NA	9	TRBV9	once	TRBJ2-6	TGTGCCAGCAGCCCCGTACAGACTTTC	CASSPVQTF
NA	14	TRBV7-9	few	TRBJ2-7	TGTGCCAGCAGCTCCTACGACAGGACCTACGAGCAGTACTTC	CASSSYDRTYEQYF
NA	15	TRBV7-2	many	TRBJ2-7	TGTGCCAGCAGCTTAGGCCGGGTTAGCTCCTACGAGCAGTACTTC	CASSLGRVSSYEQYF
TRBD1	13	TRBV20-1	NA	TRBJ2-7	TGCAGTGCCGAGGACAGGGGGCTTAACGAGCAGTACTTC	CSAEDRGLNEQYF
NA	12	TRBV2	many	TRBJ1-3	TGTACCAGCAAGTTGGAAGGAAACACCATATATTTT	CTSKLEGNTIYF
TRBD1	14	TRBV29-1	few	TRBJ2-7	TGCAGCGTTGAGAATGACAGGGGTTCCTACGAGCAGTACTTC	CSVENDRGSYEQYF
TRBD1	14	TRBV7-2	few	TRBJ2-7	TGTGCCAGCTCACCGCCGGGACAGAACTACGAGCAGTACTTC	CASSPPGQNYEQYF
NA	13	TRBV19	many	TRBJ1-1	TGTGCCAGTAGTATTGTGGGTCCCAGTGAAGCTTTCTTT	CASSIVGPSEAFF
NA	15	TRBV2	NA	TRBJ2-7	TGTGCCAGCTCTGTCAGGGGCCCCCGTGGCAACGAGCAGTACTTC	CASSVRGPRGNEQYF
NA	14	TRBV19	NA	TRBJ1-1	TGTGCCAGTAGTGTGGGGGCGGTGAACACTGAAGCTTTCTTT	CASSVGAVNTEAFF
NA	16	TRBV7-9	NA	TRBJ1-1	TGTGCCAGCAGCCCAAGGGGCCCGGGAAGGAACACTGAAGCTTTCTTT	CASSPRGPGRNTEAFF
NA	14	TRBV20-1	few	TRBJ1-2	TGCAGTGCTAGAGGAGAGGGACCAAACTATGGCTACACCTTC	CSARGEGPNYGYTF
TRBD1	16	TRBV19	NA	TRBJ1-2	TGTGCCAGTAGTATCCCCGGGACAGGACCACACTATGGCTACACCTTC	CASSIPGTGPHYGYTF
NA	15	TRBV5-6	few	TRBJ1-1	TGTGCCAGCAGCTCGTCAGTCGAACTGAACACTGAAGCTTTCTTT	CASSSSVELNTEAFF
NA	13	TRBV7-9	few	TRBJ2-2	TGTGCCAGCAGCCCAAGCTTATCCGGGGAGCTGTTTTTT	CASSPSLSGELFF
NA	14	TRBV2	NA	TRBJ1-1	TGTGCCAGCAGCCAATCCTCCGGTCCCACTGAAGCTTCCTTT	CASSQSSGPTEASF
TRBD2	16	TRBV20-1	NA	TRBJ2-5	TGCAGTACCCCGGGGATAGCGGGGGGACTCCAAGAGACCCAGTACTTC	CSTPGIAGGLQETQYF
TRBD2	16	TRBV4-3	NA	TRBJ2-2	TGCGCCAGCAGCCATGCTCTACGACTAGCGGTCGGGGAGCTGTTTTTT	CASSHALRLAVGELFF
NA	12	TRBV6-1	NA	TRBJ1-6	TGTGCCAGCATGGGGCCTAATTCACCCCTCCACTTT	CASMGPNSPLHF